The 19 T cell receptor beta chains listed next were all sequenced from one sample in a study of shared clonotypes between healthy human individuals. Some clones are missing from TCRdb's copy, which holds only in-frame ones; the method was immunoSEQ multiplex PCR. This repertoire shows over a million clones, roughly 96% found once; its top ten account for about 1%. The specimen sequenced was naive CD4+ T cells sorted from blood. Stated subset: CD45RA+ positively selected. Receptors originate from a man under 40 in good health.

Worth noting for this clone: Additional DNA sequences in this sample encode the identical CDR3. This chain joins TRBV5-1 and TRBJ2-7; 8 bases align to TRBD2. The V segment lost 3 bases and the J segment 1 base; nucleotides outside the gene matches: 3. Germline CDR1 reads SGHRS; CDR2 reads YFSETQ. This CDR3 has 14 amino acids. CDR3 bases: TGCGCCAGCAGCTCTACTAGCGGTTCCTACGAGCAGTACTTC. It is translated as CASSSTSGSYEQYF.

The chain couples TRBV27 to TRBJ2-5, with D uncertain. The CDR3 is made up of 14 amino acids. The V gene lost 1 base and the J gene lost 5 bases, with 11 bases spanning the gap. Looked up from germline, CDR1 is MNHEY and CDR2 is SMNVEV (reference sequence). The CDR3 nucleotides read TGTGCCAGCAGTTTATGGGCAAGGCAGGAGACCCAGTACTTC. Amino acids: CASSLWARQETQYF.

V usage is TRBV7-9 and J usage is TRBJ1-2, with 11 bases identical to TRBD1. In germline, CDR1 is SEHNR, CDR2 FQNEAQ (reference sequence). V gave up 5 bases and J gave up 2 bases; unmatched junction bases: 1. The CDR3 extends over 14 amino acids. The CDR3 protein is CASSRTGGNYGYTF. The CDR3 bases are TGTGCCAGCAGCCGGACAGGGGGCAACTATGGCTACACCTTC.

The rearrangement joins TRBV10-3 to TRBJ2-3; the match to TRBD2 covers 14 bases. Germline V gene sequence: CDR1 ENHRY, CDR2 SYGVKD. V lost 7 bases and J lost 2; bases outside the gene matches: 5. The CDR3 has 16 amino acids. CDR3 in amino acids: CAITRTSGRNTDTQYF. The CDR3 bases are TGTGCCATCACCAGGACTAGCGGGAGGAACACAGATACGCAGTATTTT.

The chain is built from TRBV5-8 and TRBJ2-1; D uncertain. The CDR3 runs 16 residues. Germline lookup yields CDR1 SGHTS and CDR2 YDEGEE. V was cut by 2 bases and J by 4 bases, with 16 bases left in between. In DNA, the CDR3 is TGTGCCAGCAGCTTAGGTTCTGGTGTTAGGTACAATGAGCAGTTCTTC. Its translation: CASSLGSGVRYNEQFF.

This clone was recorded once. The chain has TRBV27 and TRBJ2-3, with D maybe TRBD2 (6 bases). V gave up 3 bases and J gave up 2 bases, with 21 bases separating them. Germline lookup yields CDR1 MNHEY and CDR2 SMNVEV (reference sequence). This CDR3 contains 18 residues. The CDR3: CASSFRAPSVTDTDTQYF. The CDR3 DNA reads TGTGCCAGCAGTTTTCGGGCCCCTAGCGTCACGGACACAGATACGCAGTATTTT.

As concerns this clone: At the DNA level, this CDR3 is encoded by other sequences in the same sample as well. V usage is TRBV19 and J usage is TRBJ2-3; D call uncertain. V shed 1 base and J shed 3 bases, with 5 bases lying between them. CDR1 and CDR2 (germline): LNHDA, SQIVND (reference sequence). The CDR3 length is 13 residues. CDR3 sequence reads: CASSIAWTDTQYF. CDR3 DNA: TGTGCCAGTAGTATAGCTTGGACAGATACGCAGTATTTT.

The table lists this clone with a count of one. The CDR3 DNA reads as TGTGCCAGCAGCCGACTAGCGGGAGCTGGTGAGCAGTTCTTC. Translating it yields CASSRLAGAGEQFF. The V call is TRBV5-5, the J call TRBJ2-1, with 12 bases aligning to TRBD2. With V trimmed by 4 bases and J by 9 bases, 5 bases remained unmatched. CDR1 and CDR2 from the germline V gene are SGHKS and YYEKEE (reference sequence). This CDR3 spans 14 amino acids.

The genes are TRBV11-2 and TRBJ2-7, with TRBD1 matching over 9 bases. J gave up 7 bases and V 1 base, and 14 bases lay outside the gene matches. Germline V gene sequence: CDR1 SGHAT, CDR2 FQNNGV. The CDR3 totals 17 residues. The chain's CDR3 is CASSLAGPGQGGREQYF. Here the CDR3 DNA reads TGTGCCAGCAGCTTAGCGGGTCCGGGACAGGGAGGGCGGGAGCAGTACTTC.

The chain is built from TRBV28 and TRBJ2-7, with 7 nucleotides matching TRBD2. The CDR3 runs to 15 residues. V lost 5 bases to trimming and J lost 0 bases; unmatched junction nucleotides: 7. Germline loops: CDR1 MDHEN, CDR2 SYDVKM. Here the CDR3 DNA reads TGTGCCAGCAGTCCTGTGACTAGCAGCTCCTACGAGCAGTACTTC. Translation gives CASSPVTSSSYEQYF.

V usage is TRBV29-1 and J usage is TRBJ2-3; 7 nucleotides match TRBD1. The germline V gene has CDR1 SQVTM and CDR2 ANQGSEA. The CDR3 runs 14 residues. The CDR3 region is CSLTGFWTTDTQYF. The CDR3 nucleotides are TGCAGTCTGACAGGGTTTTGGACAACAGATACGCAGTATTTT.

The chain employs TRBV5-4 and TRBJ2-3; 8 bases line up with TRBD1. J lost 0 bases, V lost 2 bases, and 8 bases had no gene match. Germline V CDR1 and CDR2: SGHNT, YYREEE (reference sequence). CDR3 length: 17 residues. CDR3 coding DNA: TGTGCCAGCAGCTTAGGAGGACAGGGTTGGAGCACAGATACGCAGTATTTT. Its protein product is CASSLGGQGWSTDTQYF.

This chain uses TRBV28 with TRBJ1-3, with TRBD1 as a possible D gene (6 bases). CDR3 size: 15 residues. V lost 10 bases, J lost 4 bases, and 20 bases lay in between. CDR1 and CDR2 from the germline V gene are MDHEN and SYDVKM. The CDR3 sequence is CATTDAGHSGNTIYF. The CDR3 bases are TGTGCCACCACGGACGCGGGACATTCGGGAAACACCATATATTTT.

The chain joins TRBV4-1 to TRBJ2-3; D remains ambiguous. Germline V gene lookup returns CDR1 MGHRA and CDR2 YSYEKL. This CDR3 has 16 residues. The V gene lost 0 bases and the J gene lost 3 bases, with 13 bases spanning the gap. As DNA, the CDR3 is TGCGCCAGCAGCCAAGATCTTACAGCTCTAACAGATACGCAGTATTTT. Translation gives CASSQDLTALTDTQYF.

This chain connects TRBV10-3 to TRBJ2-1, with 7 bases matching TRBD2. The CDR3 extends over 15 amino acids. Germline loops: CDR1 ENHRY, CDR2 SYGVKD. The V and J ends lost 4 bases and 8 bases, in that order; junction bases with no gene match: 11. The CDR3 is CAISGPSTSEDEQFF. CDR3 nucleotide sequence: TGTGCCATCAGTGGTCCCTCTACTAGCGAGGATGAGCAGTTCTTC.

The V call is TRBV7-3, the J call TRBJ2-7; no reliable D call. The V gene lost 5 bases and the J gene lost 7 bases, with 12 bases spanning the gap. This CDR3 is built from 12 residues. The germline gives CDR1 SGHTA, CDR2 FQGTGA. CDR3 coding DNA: TGTGCCAGCAGCCACACGGCAAGGGAGCAGTACTTC. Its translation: CASSHTAREQYF.

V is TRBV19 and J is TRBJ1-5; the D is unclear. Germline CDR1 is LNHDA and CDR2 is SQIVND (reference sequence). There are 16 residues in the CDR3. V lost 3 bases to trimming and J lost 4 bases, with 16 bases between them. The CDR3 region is CASSIEGGFRNQPQHF. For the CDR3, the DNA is TGTGCCAGTAGTATTGAGGGAGGGTTCAGAAATCAGCCCCAGCATTTT.

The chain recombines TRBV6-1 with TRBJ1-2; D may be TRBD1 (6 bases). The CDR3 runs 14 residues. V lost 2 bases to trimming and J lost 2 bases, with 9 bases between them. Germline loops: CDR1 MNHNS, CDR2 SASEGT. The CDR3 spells CASSEYDRNYGYTF. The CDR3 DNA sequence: TGTGCCAGCAGTGAATATGACAGGAACTATGGCTACACCTTC.

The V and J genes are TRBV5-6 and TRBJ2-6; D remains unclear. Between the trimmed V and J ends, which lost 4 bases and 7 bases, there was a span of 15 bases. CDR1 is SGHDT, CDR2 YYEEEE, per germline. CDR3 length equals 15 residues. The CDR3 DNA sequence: TGTGCCAGCAGCCCGACCGGGTTTACAGCCAACGTCCTGACTTTC. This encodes CASSPTGFTANVLTF.